These 18 T cell receptor beta chains came from one sample sequenced in a study of cytomegalovirus exposure and HLA in healthy donors. Amplification used 60 Vbeta primers and 13 Jbeta primers. Generated by immunoSEQ multiplex PCR, the TCRdb table keeps only in-frame clones and is missing some. The sample records more than 95,000 clones, approximately 81% being singletons. The sample comprised PBMCs. All receptors derive from a man aged 18 to 30 in good health and CMV-seropositive.

This chain joins TRBV27 and TRBJ1-1; no clear D. Germline-derived CDR1 and CDR2 are MNHEY and SMNVEV (reference sequence). The germline V and J ends were trimmed by 2 bases and 3 bases, with 7 bases remaining between them. This CDR3 has 13 amino acids. The chain's CDR3 is CASSLGQHTEAFF. The CDR3 DNA sequence: TGTGCCAGCAGTTTAGGGCAGCACACTGAAGCTTTCTTT.

The chain has TRBV7-2 and TRBJ1-2; D not certain. Germline assignment: CDR1 SGHTA and CDR2 FQGNSA. The CDR3 is 16 residues long. Trimming took 5 bases from V and 5 from J, leaving 21 bases between them. The CDR3 here is CASSPQGPGDPYGYTF. Here the CDR3 DNA reads TGTGCCAGCAGCCCCCAAGGGCCGGGAGACCCTTATGGCTACACCTTC. Full variable domain (rest looked up from reference TRBV7-2 and TRBJ1-2): GAGVSQSPSNKVTEKGKDVELRCDPISGHTALYWYRQSLGQGLEFLIYFQGNSAPDKSGLPSDRFSAERTGGSVSTLTIQRTQQEDSAVYLCASSPQGPGDPYGYTFGSGTRLTVV.

This clone came up a few times. The chain couples TRBV15 to TRBJ2-1; 9 nucleotides line up with TRBD2. Germline values: CDR1 LNHNV, CDR2 YYDKDF (reference sequence). This CDR3 is 17 amino acids long. J gave up 9 bases and V 0 bases, and 12 bases lay outside the gene matches. The CDR3 nucleotides read TGTGCCACCAGCAGAGATCGGTTAGCGGGAGACGGCAGTGAGCAGTTCTTC. This gives the protein CATSRDRLAGDGSEQFF.

Note on this clone: This sample includes further DNA sequences coding for the same CDR3. This chain joins TRBV30 and TRBJ1-1, with 7 nucleotides matching TRBD1. This CDR3 region has 15 residues. With 0 bases clipped from V and 1 base from J, the junction kept 5 bases outside the gene matches. CDR1 GTSNPN and CDR2 SVGIG come from the germline V gene (reference sequence). The CDR3 loop is CAWSVLGTENTEAFF. The CDR3 DNA follows: TGTGCCTGGAGTGTCCTTGGGACAGAGAACACTGAAGCTTTCTTT.

In nucleotides, the CDR3 is TGTGCCAGCATCGTCCCTAGCGGGAGGGGTGAGACCCAGTACTTC. Its translation is CASIVPSGRGETQYF. V and J are TRBV2 and TRBJ2-5; 12 bases fit TRBD2. This CDR3 comprises 15 residues. Germline V gives CDR1 SNHLY, CDR2 FYNNEI. V was pared by 7 bases and J by 5 bases, with 8 bases of the junction left unmatched. The whole variable domain, remainder taken from reference TRBV2 and TRBJ2-5, is EPEVTQTPSHQVTQMGQEVILRCVPISNHLYFYWYRQILGQKVEFLVSFYNNEISEKSEIFDDQFSVERPDGSNFTLKIRSTKLEDSAMYFCASIVPSGRGETQYFGPGTRLLVL.

This clone turned up a few times. This chain uses TRBV5-1 with TRBJ1-6; 9 bases map to TRBD1. CDR1 is SGHRS, CDR2 YFSETQ, per germline. J was trimmed by 0 bases and V by 6 bases; bases with no gene match: 13. The CDR3 sequence is 19 residues long. Written as DNA, the CDR3 is TGCGCCAGCAAATACGGATATGGACAGGGGAGCTCCTATAATTCACCCCTCCACTTT. The encoded protein is CASKYGYGQGSSYNSPLHF. Together with reference TRBV5-1 and TRBJ1-6, the CDR3 gives the full variable domain: KAGVTQTPRYLIKTRGQQVTLSCSPISGHRSVSWYQQTPGQGLQFLFEYFSETQRNKGNFPGRFSGRQFSNSRSEMNVSTLELGDSALYLCASKYGYGQGSSYNSPLHFGNGTRLTVT.

CDR3 coding DNA: TGTGCCATCATCTCCGGGGATGGCTACACCTTC. Protein: CAIISGDGYTF. The J gene is TRBJ1-2, the V gene TRBV10-3; D ambiguous. V was shortened by 7 bases and J by 6 bases, with 9 bases between the two germline ends. There are 11 residues in the CDR3. Germline V CDR1 and CDR2: ENHRY, SYGVKD.

The V gene is TRBV25-1, the J gene TRBJ2-1; 7 nucleotides match TRBD1. The germline CDR1 and CDR2 sequences are MGHDK and SYGVNS. Germline trimming cut 10 bases from V and 6 bases from J; bases unmatched to any gene: 15. CDR3 length: 15 residues. Here the CDR3 DNA reads TGTGCCACGCGAAGGGGGCGGGTTTTAAGCAATGAGCAGTTCTTC. It yields the protein CATRRGRVLSNEQFF. Full variable domain (rest looked up from reference TRBV25-1 and TRBJ2-1): EADIYQTPRYLVIGTGKKITLECSQTMGHDKMYWYQQDPGMELHLIHYSYGVNSTEKGDLSSESTVSRIRTEHFPLTLESARPSHTSQYLCATRRGRVLSNEQFFGPGTRLTVL.

The rearrangement uses TRBV14 and TRBJ1-1, with D unclear. There are 12 residues in the CDR3. Trimming took off 3 bases at V and 7 bases at J, with 9 bases between the two ends. Germline V CDR1 and CDR2: SGHDN, FVKESK. CDR3 sequence reads: CASSHGGLEAFF. The CDR3 DNA follows: TGTGCCAGCAGCCACGGCGGACTTGAAGCTTTCTTT.

This clone has only one observation. The chain combines TRBV18 with TRBJ2-7; 9 bases map to TRBD1. V was clipped by 4 bases and J by 3 bases; unmatched bases: 7. The germline CDR1 and CDR2 sequences are KGHSH and LQKENI. The CDR3 is made up of 15 amino acids. The CDR3 DNA reads as TGTGCCAGCTCACTCAACCAGGACAGGGGCTACGAGCAGTACTTC. Protein sequence: CASSLNQDRGYEQYF. Full variable domain (missing parts from reference TRBV18 and TRBJ2-7): NAGVMQNPRHLVRRRGQEARLRCSPMKGHSHVYWYRQLPEEGLKFMVYLQKENIIDESGMPKERFSAEFPKEGPSILRIQQVVRGDSAAYFCASSLNQDRGYEQYFGPGTRLTVT.

The V gene is TRBV9, the J gene TRBJ2-7; D gene ambiguous. CDR1 SGDLS and CDR2 YYNGEE come from the germline V gene. Trimming stripped 0 bases from V and 0 bases from J, with 10 bases between. The length of the CDR3 is 15 residues. CDR3 in DNA: TGTGCCAGCAGCGTAGGTGGCCAGAACTCCTACGAGCAGTACTTC. It yields the protein CASSVGGQNSYEQYF. The full variable domain, completed using reference TRBV9 and TRBJ2-7, is DSGVTQTPKHLITATGQRVTLRCSPRSGDLSVYWYQQSLDQGLQFLIQYYNGEERAKGNILERFSAQQFPDLHSELNLSSLELGDSALYFCASSVGGQNSYEQYFGPGTRLTVT.

In its sample, this clone was seen once. This sequence joins TRBV29-1 and TRBJ2-7; the match to TRBD1 covers 9 bases. The CDR3 contains 16 residues. The J segment lost 4 bases and the V segment lost 6 bases, leaving 16 bases of the junction unmatched. CDR1 and CDR2 from the germline V gene are SQVTM and ANQGSEA. The CDR3 reads CSVSRLGRQGVYEQYF. In nucleotides, the CDR3 is TGCAGCGTATCCAGATTAGGCAGACAGGGGGTTTACGAGCAGTACTTC.

The genes are TRBV30 and TRBJ1-5, with a weak D call TRBD1 (6 bases). In germline, CDR1 is GTSNPN, CDR2 SVGIG (reference sequence). The length of the CDR3 is 14 residues. V was shortened by 1 base and J by 9 bases, with 16 bases between the two germline ends. This CDR3 reads CAWSDGGVYRPQHF. CDR3 sequence (DNA): TGTGCCTGGAGTGATGGGGGCGTATATCGGCCCCAGCATTTT.

The sample holds one count of this clone. The CDR3 here is CASSSETGSGANVLTF. CDR3 DNA: TGTGCCAGCAGTTCCGAAACAGGGTCTGGGGCCAACGTCCTGACTTTC. The rearrangement joins TRBV6-5 to TRBJ2-6; perhaps TRBD1 as D (6 bases). V dropped 4 bases and J dropped 1 base, with 11 bases sitting between them. The CDR3 totals 16 residues. In germline, CDR1 is MNHEY, CDR2 SVGAGI.

The CDR3 DNA reads as TGCAGCGTTTACAATTTCTACGAGCAGTACTTC. Its protein is CSVYNFYEQYF. The rearrangement links TRBV29-1 to TRBJ2-7, with D uncertain. The CDR3 runs 11 residues. The germline CDR1 and CDR2 sequences are SQVTM and ANQGSEA. Deletions cut 5 bases from V and 3 bases from J, with 8 bases between.

The chain combines TRBV7-2 with TRBJ1-2; TRBD1 matches at 7 bases. This CDR3 spans 13 amino acids. Germline assignment: CDR1 SGHTA and CDR2 FQGNSA. Trimming cost V 6 bases and J 2 bases; bases outside gene matches: 3. CDR3 residues: CASSIQGNYGYTF. CDR3 DNA: TGTGCCAGCAGTATACAGGGGAACTATGGCTACACCTTC.

The genes are TRBV18 and TRBJ1-5; TRBD1 matches 7 bases. The CDR3 contains 13 residues. Trimming cost V 9 bases and J 3 bases; bases outside gene matches: 5. Germline CDR1 and CDR2: KGHSH and LQKENI. The CDR3 loop reads CASSGQDNQPQHF. The CDR3 nucleotides read TGTGCCAGTTCAGGACAGGACAATCAGCCCCAGCATTTT. Based on the CDR3 plus reference TRBV18 and TRBJ1-5, the full variable domain is NAGVMQNPRHLVRRRGQEARLRCSPMKGHSHVYWYRQLPEEGLKFMVYLQKENIIDESGMPKERFSAEFPKEGPSILRIQQVVRGDSAAYFCASSGQDNQPQHFGDGTRLSIL.

The chain employs TRBV4-2 and TRBJ1-5; no firm D call. The CDR3 covers 17 residues. CDR1 and CDR2 from the germline V gene are LGHNA and YNFKEQ. Deletions cut 1 base from V and 1 base from J, with 14 bases between. As DNA, the CDR3 is TGTGCCAGCAGCCAAGTTAATGGAGGGTCGAGCAATCAGCCCCAGCATTTT. Translating gives CASSQVNGGSSNQPQHF.